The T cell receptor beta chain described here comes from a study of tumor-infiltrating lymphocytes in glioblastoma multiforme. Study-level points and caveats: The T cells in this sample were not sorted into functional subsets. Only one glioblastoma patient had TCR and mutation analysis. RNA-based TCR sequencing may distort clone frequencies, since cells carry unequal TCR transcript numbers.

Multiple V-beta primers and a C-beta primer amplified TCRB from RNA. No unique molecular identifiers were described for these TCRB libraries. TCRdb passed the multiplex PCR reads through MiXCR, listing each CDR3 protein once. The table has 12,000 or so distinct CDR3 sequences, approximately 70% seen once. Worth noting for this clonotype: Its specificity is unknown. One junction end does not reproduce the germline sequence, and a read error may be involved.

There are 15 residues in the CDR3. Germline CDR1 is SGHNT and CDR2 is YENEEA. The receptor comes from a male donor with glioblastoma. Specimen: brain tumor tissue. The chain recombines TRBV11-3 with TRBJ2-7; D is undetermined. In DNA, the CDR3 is TGTGCCAGCAGCTTAGATACCGGGCGATCCTACGAGCAGCACTTC. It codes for CASSLDTGRSYEQHF.